This T cell receptor (beta chain) came from a study of tumor and adjacent non-tumor tissue in lung cancer. TCRbeta libraries were built with three rounds of nested PCR, modified from ARM-PCR. MiXCR, run by TCRdb on the multiplex PCR reads, gives a single entry per CDR3 protein. The sample shows 89,000 or so distinct CDR3 sequences, more than 60% of them seen only once. This sample's RNA came from whole unsorted tissue. The CDR3 has 14 residues. The germline CDR1 and CDR2 sequences are SGHAT and FQNNGV. V dropped 10 bases and J dropped 2 bases, with 16 bases sitting between them. This chain connects TRBV11-2 to TRBJ2-3; D unresolved. This sequence was found in a man aged 65 to 79 with non-small cell lung cancer. The sequenced material came from lung tumor tissue. The CDR3 DNA is TGTGCCAACCTCCGCGGCGGTTTCACAGATACGCAGTATTTT. Amino acids: CANLRGGFTDTQYF.